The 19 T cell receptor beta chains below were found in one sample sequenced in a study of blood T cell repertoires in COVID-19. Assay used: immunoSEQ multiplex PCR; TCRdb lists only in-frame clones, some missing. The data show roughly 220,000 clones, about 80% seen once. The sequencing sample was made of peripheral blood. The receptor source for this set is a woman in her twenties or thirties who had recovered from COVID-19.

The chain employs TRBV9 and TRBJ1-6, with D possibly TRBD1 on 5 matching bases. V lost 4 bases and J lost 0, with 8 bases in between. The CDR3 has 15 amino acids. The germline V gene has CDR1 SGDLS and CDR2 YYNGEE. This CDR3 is CASSPGGSYNSPLHF. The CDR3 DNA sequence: TGTGCCAGCAGCCCCGGGGGCTCCTATAATTCACCCCTCCACTTT.

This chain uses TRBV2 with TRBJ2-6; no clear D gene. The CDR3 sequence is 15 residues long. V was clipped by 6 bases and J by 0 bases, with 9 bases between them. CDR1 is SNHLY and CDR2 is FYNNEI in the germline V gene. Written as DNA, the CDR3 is TGTGCCAGCAGCTTATCTTACTCTGGGGCCAACGTCCTGACTTTC. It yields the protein CASSLSYSGANVLTF.

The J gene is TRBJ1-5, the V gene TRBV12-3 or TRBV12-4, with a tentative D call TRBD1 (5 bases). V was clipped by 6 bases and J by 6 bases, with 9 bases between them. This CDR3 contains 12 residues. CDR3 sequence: CASRAGIQPQHF. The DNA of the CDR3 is TGTGCCAGCAGGGCAGGGATTCAGCCCCAGCATTTT.

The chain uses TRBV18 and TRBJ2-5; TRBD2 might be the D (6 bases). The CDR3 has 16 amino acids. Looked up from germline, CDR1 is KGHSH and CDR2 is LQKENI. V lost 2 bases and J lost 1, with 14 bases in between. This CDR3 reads CASSPYINGGQETQYF. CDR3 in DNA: TGTGCCAGCTCACCATATATAAACGGGGGCCAAGAGACCCAGTACTTC.

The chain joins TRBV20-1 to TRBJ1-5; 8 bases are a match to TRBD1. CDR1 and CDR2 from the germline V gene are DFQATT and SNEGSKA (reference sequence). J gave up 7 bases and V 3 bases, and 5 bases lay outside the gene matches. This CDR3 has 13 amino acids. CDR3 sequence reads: CSASQGAWQPQHF. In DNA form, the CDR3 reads TGCAGTGCTAGTCAGGGGGCTTGGCAGCCCCAGCATTTT.

CDR3 DNA sequence: TGTGCCAGTAGCCGACAGGGGGCAAATCAGCCCCAGCATTTT. This gives the protein CASSRQGANQPQHF. The genes are TRBV19 and TRBJ1-5; 10 bases match TRBD1. Per germline, CDR1 LNHDA and CDR2 SQIVND (reference sequence). The CDR3 covers 14 residues. V shed 6 bases and J 4 bases; nucleotides not matched to a gene: 3.

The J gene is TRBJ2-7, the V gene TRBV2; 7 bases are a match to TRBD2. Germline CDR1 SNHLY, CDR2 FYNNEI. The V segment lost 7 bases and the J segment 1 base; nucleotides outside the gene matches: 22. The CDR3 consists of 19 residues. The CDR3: CASTQTVWSAGAGSYEQYF. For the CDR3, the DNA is TGTGCCAGCACCCAAACGGTGTGGTCGGCTGGAGCGGGGTCCTACGAGCAGTACTTC.

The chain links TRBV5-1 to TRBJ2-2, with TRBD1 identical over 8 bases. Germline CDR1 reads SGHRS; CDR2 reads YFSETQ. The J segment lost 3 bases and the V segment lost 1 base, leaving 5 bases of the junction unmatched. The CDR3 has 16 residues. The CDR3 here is CASSLLAGGYTGELFF. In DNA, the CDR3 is TGCGCCAGCAGCTTGTTGGCAGGGGGCTACACCGGGGAGCTGTTTTTT.

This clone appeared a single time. The CDR3 loop is CASSLGQGKGEQYF. In nucleotides, the CDR3 is TGCGCCAGCAGCTTGGGGCAGGGAAAGGGCGAGCAGTACTTC. This chain joins TRBV5-1 and TRBJ2-7; tentatively, D is TRBD1 (5 bases). The CDR3 covers 14 residues. Germline assignment: CDR1 SGHRS and CDR2 YFSETQ. The V end lost 0 bases, the J end lost 6 bases, and 13 bases lay between the germline ends.

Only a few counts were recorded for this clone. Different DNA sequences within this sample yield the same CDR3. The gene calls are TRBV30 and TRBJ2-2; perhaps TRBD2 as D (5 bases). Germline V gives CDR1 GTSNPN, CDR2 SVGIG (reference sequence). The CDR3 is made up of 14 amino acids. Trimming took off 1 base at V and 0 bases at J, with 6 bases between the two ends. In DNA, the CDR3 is TGTGCCTGGAGTGCCGGGACGAACACCGGGGAGCTGTTTTTT. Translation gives CAWSAGTNTGELFF.

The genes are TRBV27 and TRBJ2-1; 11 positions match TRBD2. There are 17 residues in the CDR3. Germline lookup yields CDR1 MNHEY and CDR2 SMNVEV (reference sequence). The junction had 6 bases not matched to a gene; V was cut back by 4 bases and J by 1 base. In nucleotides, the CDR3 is TGTGCCAGCAGTTCCCGGACTAGCGGGTTTTCCTACAATGAGCAGTTCTTC. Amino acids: CASSSRTSGFSYNEQFF.

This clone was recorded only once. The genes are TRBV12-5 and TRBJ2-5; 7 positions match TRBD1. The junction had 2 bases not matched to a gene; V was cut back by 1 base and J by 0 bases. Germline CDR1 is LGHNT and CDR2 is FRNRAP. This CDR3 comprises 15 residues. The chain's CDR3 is CASGLGTGHQETQYF. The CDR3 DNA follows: TGTGCTAGTGGTTTGGGGACAGGCCACCAAGAGACCCAGTACTTC.

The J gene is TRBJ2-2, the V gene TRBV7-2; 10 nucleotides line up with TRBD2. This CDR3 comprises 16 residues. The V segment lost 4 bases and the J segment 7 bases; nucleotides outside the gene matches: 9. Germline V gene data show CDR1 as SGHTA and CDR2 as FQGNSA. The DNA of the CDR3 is TGTGCCAGCAGCTCGGGACTAGCGTTACTGGGCGGGGAGCTGTTTTTT. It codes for CASSSGLALLGGELFF.

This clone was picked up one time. The CDR3 reads CASSFGQGTYEQYF. As DNA, the CDR3 is TGTGCCAGCAGCTTCGGACAGGGGACCTACGAGCAGTACTTC. V is TRBV5-5 and J is TRBJ2-7; 9 positions match TRBD1. V lost 2 bases, J lost 2 bases, and 2 bases stayed unmatched. CDR1 and CDR2 from the germline V gene are SGHKS and YYEKEE (reference sequence). The CDR3 totals 14 residues.

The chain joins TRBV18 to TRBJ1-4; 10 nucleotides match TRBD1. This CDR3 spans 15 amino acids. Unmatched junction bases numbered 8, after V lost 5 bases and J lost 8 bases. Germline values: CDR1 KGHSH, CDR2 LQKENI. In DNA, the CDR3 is TGTGCCAGCTCATCTACCGGGACAGGGGACGAAAAACTGTTTTTT. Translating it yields CASSSTGTGDEKLFF.

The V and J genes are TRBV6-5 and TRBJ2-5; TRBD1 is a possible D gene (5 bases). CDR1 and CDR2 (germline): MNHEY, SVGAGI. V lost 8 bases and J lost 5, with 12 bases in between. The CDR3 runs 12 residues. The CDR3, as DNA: TGTGCCAGCGGCGCGGCAGGGGAGACCCAGTACTTC. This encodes CASGAAGETQYF.

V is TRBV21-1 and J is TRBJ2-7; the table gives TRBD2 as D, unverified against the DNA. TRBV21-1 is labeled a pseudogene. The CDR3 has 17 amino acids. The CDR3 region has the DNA TGTGCCAGCAGCAAAGCGCCGGGTAGCGCTGCCTCCTACGAGCAGTACTTC. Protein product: CASSKAPGSAASYEQYF.

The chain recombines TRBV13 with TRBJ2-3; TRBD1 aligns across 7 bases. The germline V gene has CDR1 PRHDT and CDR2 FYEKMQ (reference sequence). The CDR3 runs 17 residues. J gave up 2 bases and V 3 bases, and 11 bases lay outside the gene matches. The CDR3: CASSLTNRGAITDTQYF. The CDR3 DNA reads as TGTGCCAGCAGCTTGACCAACAGGGGCGCGATCACAGATACGCAGTATTTT.

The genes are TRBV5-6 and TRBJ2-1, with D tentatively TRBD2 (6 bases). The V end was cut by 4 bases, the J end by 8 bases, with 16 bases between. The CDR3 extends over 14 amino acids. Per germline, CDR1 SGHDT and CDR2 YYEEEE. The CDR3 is CASSRSLAWDEQFF. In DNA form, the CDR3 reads TGTGCCAGCAGCCGGTCCCTAGCGTGGGATGAGCAGTTCTTC.